This TCR beta chain was captured by sequencing in a study of blood T cell repertoires in COVID-19. TCRdb's copy holds only in-frame clones and misses some; the assay was immunoSEQ multiplex PCR. The data hold about 280,000 clones, with around 88% observed a single time. This CDR3 contains 16 residues. Deletions cut 3 bases from V and 3 bases from J, with 14 bases between. CDR1 KGHDR and CDR2 SFDVKD come from the germline V gene. The chain is built from TRBV24-1 and TRBJ2-1, with a weak D call TRBD2 (5 bases). The material sequenced was PBMCs or T cells enriched from blood (not recorded which). The clonotype originates from a woman aged 35 to 49 who had recovered from COVID-19. CDR3 residues: CATSDVAAENYNEQFF. DNA for the CDR3: TGTGCCACCAGTGATGTCGCAGCGGAAAACTACAATGAGCAGTTCTTC.